The 21 T cell receptor beta chains in this list originate from one sample, sequenced in a study of blood T cell repertoires in COVID-19. TCRdb's copy holds only in-frame clones and misses some; the assay was immunoSEQ multiplex PCR. The profile shows 95,000 to 150,000 clones, 80% of them singletons. The source material was peripheral blood. These receptors were collected from a man in his sixties with active or convalescent COVID-19.

The rearrangement links TRBV11-2 to TRBJ2-5; 7 bases match TRBD1. The CDR3 is made up of 14 amino acids. With V trimmed by 5 bases and J by 2 bases, 5 bases remained unmatched. Germline lookup yields CDR1 SGHAT and CDR2 FQNNGV. The CDR3 reads CASSPRDRQETQYF. The CDR3 region has the DNA TGTGCCAGCAGCCCCAGGGACAGACAAGAGACCCAGTACTTC.

The gene calls are TRBV11-2 and TRBJ1-2; D not certain. CDR3 length: 13 amino acids. Between the trimmed V and J ends, which lost 1 base and 3 bases, there was a span of 6 bases. The germline CDR1 and CDR2 sequences are SGHAT and FQNNGV. The CDR3 DNA follows: TGTGCCAGCAGCTTAGGGCAGGACTATGGCTACACCTTC. Translating gives CASSLGQDYGYTF. Filled out from reference TRBV11-2 and TRBJ1-2, the complete variable domain reads EAGVAQSPRYKIIEKRQSVAFWCNPISGHATLYWYQQILGQGPKLLIQFQNNGVVDDSQLPKDRFSAERLKGVDSTLKIQPAKLEDSAVYLCASSLGQDYGYTFGSGTRLTVV.

The chain employs TRBV12-3 or TRBV12-4 and TRBJ1-2, with D maybe TRBD1 (6 bases). The V end lost 1 base, the J end lost 7 bases, and 10 bases lay between the germline ends. CDR3 length: 13 amino acids. CDR3 amino acids: CASSLGQGLGYTF. The CDR3 DNA sequence: TGTGCCAGCAGTTTAGGGCAGGGGCTTGGCTACACCTTC.

A note on this clone: Other DNA sequences in this specimen translate into the identical CDR3. V gene TRBV7-9 combines with J gene TRBJ1-2; D uncertain. The length of the CDR3 is 13 residues. CDR1 SEHNR and CDR2 FQNEAQ come from the germline V gene (reference sequence). Trimming took off 3 bases at V and 5 bases at J, with 10 bases between the two ends. The CDR3 nucleotides read TGTGCCAGCAGCTTCCGCGGTGGTTATGGCTACACCTTC. Its protein is CASSFRGGYGYTF.

The V gene is TRBV6-2 or TRBV6-3, the J gene TRBJ1-5; 8 positions agree with TRBD1. The length of the CDR3 is 14 residues. Germline assignment: CDR1 MNHEY and CDR2 SVGEGT. The V and J ends lost 6 bases and 7 bases, in that order; junction bases with no gene match: 8. The DNA of the CDR3 is TGTGCCAGCAGCCCATCGGACAGGGCCCAGCCCCAGCATTTT. Its protein is CASSPSDRAQPQHF.

This chain connects TRBV7-2 to TRBJ1-3, with D hard to call. CDR3 length: 14 residues. CDR1 is SGHTA and CDR2 is FQGNSA in the germline V gene. Trimming removed 3 bases from V and 0 bases from J, with 6 bases in between. The CDR3 sequence is CASSLGLSGNTIYF. CDR3 coding DNA: TGTGCCAGCAGCTTGGGCCTCTCTGGAAACACCATATATTTT. Full variable domain (outside the CDR3, taken from reference TRBV7-2 and TRBJ1-3): GAGVSQSPSNKVTEKGKDVELRCDPISGHTALYWYRQSLGQGLEFLIYFQGNSAPDKSGLPSDRFSAERTGGSVSTLTIQRTQQEDSAVYLCASSLGLSGNTIYFGEGSWLTVV.

Only one count was recorded for this clone. The chain is built from TRBV5-1 and TRBJ1-2; a weak D match, TRBD1 (5 bases). Germline loops: CDR1 SGHRS, CDR2 YFSETQ. V lost 2 bases to trimming and J lost 2 bases, with 13 bases between them. CDR3 length: 15 amino acids. In DNA form, the CDR3 reads TGCGCCAGCAGCTTCGGATCAGGGTCCAACTATGGCTACACCTTC. Residues: CASSFGSGSNYGYTF.

Here the CDR3 reads CASSLETVDEQYF. CDR3 nucleotides: TGCGCCAGCAGCTTAGAGACTGTGGACGAGCAGTACTTC. The V gene is TRBV5-1, the J gene TRBJ2-7; no reliable D call. This CDR3 region has 13 residues. CDR1 and CDR2 from the germline V gene are SGHRS and YFSETQ. Between the trimmed V and J ends, which lost 2 bases and 5 bases, there was a span of 11 bases.

CDR3 loop: CASSTPIDEQFF. The CDR3 nucleotides are TGTGCCAGTAGTACTCCTATCGATGAGCAGTTCTTC. This chain uses TRBV19 with TRBJ2-1; the D is unclear. Between the trimmed V and J ends, which lost 4 bases and 8 bases, there was a span of 9 bases. Germline CDR1 reads LNHDA; CDR2 reads SQIVND (reference sequence). The CDR3 contains 12 residues.

V usage is TRBV19 and J usage is TRBJ2-1; TRBD2 agrees at 8 bases. Germline loops: CDR1 LNHDA, CDR2 SQIVND (reference sequence). The J segment lost 0 bases and the V segment lost 4 bases, leaving 2 bases of the junction unmatched. CDR3 length: 15 residues. CDR3 in DNA: TGTGCCAGTAGTACCAGCGGGAGCTCCTACAATGAGCAGTTCTTC. It encodes CASSTSGSSYNEQFF.

The genes are TRBV29-1 and TRBJ2-6; D is possibly TRBD1 (6 bases). This CDR3 has 14 amino acids. The germline V gene encodes CDR1 SQVTM and CDR2 ANQGSEA. Trimming cost V 4 bases and J 0 bases, with 7 bases left between them. The CDR3 region has the DNA TGCAGCGTTGCGGACAGCTCTGGGGCCAACGTCCTGACTTTC. This encodes CSVADSSGANVLTF.

The CDR3 coding sequence is TGCGCCAGCAGCTTGGGGGGACAGCCCAATGAAAAACTGTTTTTT. It translates to CASSLGGQPNEKLFF. The chain uses TRBV5-1 and TRBJ1-4; 7 positions agree with TRBD1. V was clipped by 0 bases and J by 5 bases; unmatched bases: 4. Germline V gene data show CDR1 as SGHRS and CDR2 as YFSETQ. The CDR3 length is 15 residues.

The gene calls are TRBV7-9 and TRBJ2-7, with 9 bases matching TRBD1. Germline trimming cut 5 bases from V and 4 bases from J; bases unmatched to any gene: 12. The CDR3 runs 16 residues. The germline V gene encodes CDR1 SEHNR and CDR2 FQNEAQ (reference sequence). This CDR3 reads CASSPPPGTGIYEQYF. DNA for the CDR3: TGTGCCAGCAGCCCCCCTCCGGGGACAGGGATTTACGAGCAGTACTTC.

The V gene is TRBV27, the J gene TRBJ1-1; D is perhaps TRBD1 (5 bases). The V end lost 2 bases, the J end lost 3 bases, and 10 bases lay between the germline ends. CDR3 length equals 14 residues. CDR1 is MNHEY and CDR2 is SMNVEV in the germline V gene (reference sequence). The CDR3 coding sequence is TGTGCCAGCAGTTTAATGGGGGGTTACACTGAAGCTTTCTTT. It codes for CASSLMGGYTEAFF.

The V call is TRBV18, the J call TRBJ2-5; 10 bases map to TRBD1. The CDR3 contains 16 residues. Germline CDR1 is KGHSH and CDR2 is LQKENI. The J segment lost 2 bases and the V segment lost 4 bases, leaving 7 bases of the junction unmatched. CDR3 loop: CASSRKDRGLQETQYF. In nucleotides, the CDR3 is TGTGCCAGCTCACGGAAGGACAGGGGGTTACAAGAGACCCAGTACTTC.

V usage is TRBV14 and J usage is TRBJ2-7; D not resolved. V dropped 1 base and J dropped 6 bases, with 10 bases sitting between them. CDR1 and CDR2 from the germline V gene are SGHDN and FVKESK. This CDR3 region has 13 residues. In nucleotides, the CDR3 is TGTGCCAGCAGCCAAGGCTATAGTCCCGAGCAGTACTTC. It is translated as CASSQGYSPEQYF.

The chain links TRBV7-2 to TRBJ1-4, with a weak D call TRBD1 (5 bases). The length of the CDR3 is 16 residues. The germline gives CDR1 SGHTA, CDR2 FQGNSA. Trimming pared 1 base from V and 0 bases from J, leaving 9 bases between. The CDR3 loop is CASSLDVRATNEKLFF. The CDR3 nucleotides read TGTGCCAGCAGCTTAGATGTCAGGGCAACTAATGAAAAACTGTTTTTT.

The chain recombines TRBV27 with TRBJ2-1, with a tentative D call TRBD2 (6 bases). The CDR3 consists of 16 residues. V lost 4 bases and J 0 bases, leaving 13 bases between the germline ends. Germline V gene sequence: CDR1 MNHEY, CDR2 SMNVEV (reference sequence). CDR3 nucleotides: TGTGCCAGCAGTTCCTGGGGGGTGAGCTCCTACAATGAGCAGTTCTTC. This sequence encodes CASSSWGVSSYNEQFF.

This clone occurred many times. This chain links TRBV7-9 with TRBJ1-2, with D tentatively TRBD1 (5 bases). The CDR3 is 14 residues long. The ends were cut back, 2 bases at V and 3 bases at J, with 10 bases in the middle. Per germline, CDR1 SEHNR and CDR2 FQNEAQ (reference sequence). The CDR3 here is CASSLSRVHYGYTF. CDR3 nucleotide sequence: TGTGCCAGCAGCTTAAGCAGGGTGCACTATGGCTACACCTTC.

The chain is built from TRBV28 and TRBJ2-7; TRBD1 matches 7 bases. This CDR3 has 13 amino acids. Per the germline V gene, CDR1 is MDHEN and CDR2 is SYDVKM. The ends lost 4 bases at V and 2 bases at J; junction bases unmatched: 2. In nucleotides, the CDR3 is TGTGCCAGCAGTTCGGGACAGCCCTACGAGCAGTACTTC. As protein: CASSSGQPYEQYF. Full variable domain (missing parts from reference TRBV28 and TRBJ2-7): DVKVTQSSRYLVKRTGEKVFLECVQDMDHENMFWYRQDPGLGLRLIYFSYDVKMKEKGDIPEGYSVSREKKERFSLILESASTNQTSMYLCASSSGQPYEQYFGPGTRLTVT.

The chain combines TRBV5-1 with TRBJ2-1; the D gene is possibly TRBD1 (6 bases). Per germline, CDR1 SGHRS and CDR2 YFSETQ. The CDR3 is 15 amino acids. Trimming removed 3 bases at V and 8 bases at J, with 18 bases between. CDR3 DNA sequence: TGCGCCAGCAGCTCAGGGGCATCTAGAACCGATGAGCAGTTCTTC. Amino acids: CASSSGASRTDEQFF.